This is a list of T cell receptor beta chains from one sample in a study of T cell responses to AZD1222 COVID-19 vaccine. Clones were read by immunoSEQ multiplex PCR, and TCRdb kept only the in-frame ones, dropping some. The sample records some 150,000 clones, 94% being singletons. Sample: peripheral blood, taken on day 0 of AZD1222 vaccination. The receptor set was obtained from an adult in good health. The CDR3 runs from the conserved cysteine through the conserved F or W. The D gene is left open where the match is weak. The size of a clone is reported for some rows only, either as once, few or many, or as a class for expanded clones.

J gene | V gene | D gene | clone size | CDR3 length | CDR3 DNA | CDR3 protein
TRBJ2-1 | TRBV7-3 | TRBD2 | once | 16 | TGTGCCAGCAGCTCTACCCCTAGCGGGGATTACAATGAGCAGTTCTTC | CASSSTPSGDYNEQFF
TRBJ2-3 | TRBV6-2/TRBV6-3 | TRBD2 | - | 18 | TGTGCCAGCAGTTACTCGAGTAGAATAGCGGGGTTGACAGATACGCAGTATTTT | CASSYSSRIAGLTDTQYF
TRBJ1-5 | TRBV19 | - | - | 12 | TGTGCCAGTAGCTGGGGGGGTCAGCCCCAGCATTTT | CASSWGGQPQHF
TRBJ2-1 | TRBV2 | - | - | 15 | TGTGCCAGCCCGTGGGAACTAGATGCCCACAATGAGCAGTTCTTC | CASPWELDAHNEQFF
TRBJ1-3 | TRBV3-1/TRBV3-2 | - | once | 15 | TGTGCCAGCAGCCAAGATCGTACCTCTGGAAACACCATATATTTT | CASSQDRTSGNTIYF
TRBJ1-1 | TRBV7-2 | - | - | 17 | TGTGCCAGCAGCTCCAAAGAGACAGGCCGGGGGGACACTGAAGCTTTCTTT | CASSSKETGRGDTEAFF
TRBJ2-4 | TRBV4-1 | TRBD2 | once | 21 | TGCGCCAGCAGCCAAGCCCGCCCGGGACTAGCGGGAGGGCTAGCCAAAAACATTCAGTACTTC | CASSQARPGLAGGLAKNIQYF
TRBJ2-3 | TRBV3-1/TRBV3-2 | TRBD2 | - | 14 | TGTGCCAGCAGCCATCACGGGGGGGCCGATACGCAGTATTTT | CASSHHGGADTQYF
TRBJ2-3 | TRBV28 | TRBD2 | - | 15 | TGTGCCAGTAAAGGGGGGACTAGCGGGGCAGATACGCAGTATTTT | CASKGGTSGADTQYF
TRBJ2-3 | TRBV7-3 | - | - | 14 | TGTGCCAGCAGCTCCGCAGGGGAGGAAGATACGCAGTATTTT | CASSSAGEEDTQYF
TRBJ1-5 | TRBV19 | - | - | 15 | TGTGCCAGTAGTATCTCGGGATTAGGCAATCAGCCCCAGCATTTT | CASSISGLGNQPQHF
TRBJ2-6 | TRBV15 | - | - | 18 | TGTGCCACCAGCGCGTTTGTAGGTGTGACAAAGTCAGGCAACGTCCTGACTTTC | CATSAFVGVTKSGNVLTF
TRBJ1-1 | TRBV29-1 | - | - | 11 | TGCAGCGTTGTGAGTAACACTGAAGCTTTCTTT | CSVVSNTEAFF
TRBJ1-5 | TRBV7-2 | - | - | 13 | TGTGCCAGCAGCCGGGGGAACAATCAGCCCCAGCATTTT | CASSRGNNQPQHF
TRBJ1-2 | TRBV3-1/TRBV3-2 | - | once | 12 | TGTGCCAGCAGCCACCTTGGCGGGGGCTACACCTTC | CASSHLGGGYTF
TRBJ1-4 | TRBV5-6 | - | once | 16 | TGTGCCAGCAGCCTTTGGAGGGCGGGACGGGATGAAAAACTGTTTTTT | CASSLWRAGRDEKLFF
TRBJ2-1 | TRBV5-1 | - | - | 15 | TGCGCCAGCAGTTATGACATACCTACCTACAATGAGCAGTTCTTC | CASSYDIPTYNEQFF